This passage covers 7 T cell receptor beta chains from one sample sequenced in a study of brain T cells in children with intractable seizures. The method was immunoSEQ multiplex PCR; TCRdb's version includes in-frame clones alone and lacks a portion of them. The table includes 95,000 to 120,000 clones, 85% to 95% detected once. Sequenced material: peripheral blood, taken at surgery. The receptors stem from a boy younger than two with hemimegalencephaly and intractable seizures.

The chain is built from TRBV27 and TRBJ2-7; D is unresolved. This CDR3 has 15 residues. V lost 3 bases, J lost 0 bases, and 12 bases lay in between. Germline loops: CDR1 MNHEY, CDR2 SMNVEV (reference sequence). For the CDR3, the DNA is TGTGCCAGCAGTTTGACCGCGGTGAGCTCCTACGAGCAGTACTTC. Its translation: CASSLTAVSSYEQYF.

This clone was seen just once. The V and J genes are TRBV5-1 and TRBJ2-1, with D perhaps assigned TRBD1 or TRBD2 (6 bases each). V was shortened by 1 base and J by 5 bases, with 16 bases between the two germline ends. The CDR3 spans 16 residues. Germline V lookup: CDR1 SGHRS, CDR2 YFSETQ. This CDR3 reads CASSLRGRWGHNEQFF. The CDR3 DNA sequence: TGCGCCAGCAGCTTGAGGGGGAGGTGGGGGCACAATGAGCAGTTCTTC.

J is TRBJ2-1 and V is TRBV28; TRBD2 agrees at 8 bases. CDR3 length: 15 residues. Germline V CDR1 and CDR2: MDHEN, SYDVKM. The junction had 10 bases not matched to a gene; V was cut back by 8 bases and J by 4 bases. CDR3: CASLKSGSGYNEQFF. The CDR3 coding sequence is TGTGCCAGCCTTAAAAGCGGGAGTGGGTACAATGAGCAGTTCTTC.

This chain connects TRBV15 to TRBJ1-2, with 8 bases matching TRBD1. CDR3 size: 16 residues. V was pared by 1 base and J by 5 bases, with 9 bases of the junction left unmatched. The germline V gene has CDR1 LNHNV and CDR2 YYDKDF (reference sequence). This CDR3 reads CATSRAYRTGTYGYTF. The CDR3 DNA follows: TGTGCCACCAGCAGAGCCTATCGGACAGGGACGTATGGCTACACCTTC.

This chain uses TRBV24-1 with TRBJ2-7; 12 bases agree with TRBD2. The CDR3 totals 14 residues. J was trimmed by 5 bases and V by 5 bases; bases with no gene match: 3. Per the germline V gene, CDR1 is KGHDR and CDR2 is SFDVKD. Here the CDR3 DNA reads TGTGCCACCAGTGTCCTAGCGGGAGGGCACGAGCAGTACTTC. It translates to CATSVLAGGHEQYF.

V is TRBV6-6 and J is TRBJ1-5; D is unclear. V was pared by 4 bases and J by 5 bases, with 15 bases between. The CDR3 runs to 15 residues. Germline CDR1 and CDR2: MNHNY and SVGAGI (reference sequence). The CDR3 spells CASSSAERRDQPQHF. CDR3 bases: TGTGCCAGCAGTTCTGCGGAGAGGCGGGATCAGCCCCAGCATTTT.

The gene calls are TRBV6-5 and TRBJ1-6; D perhaps matches TRBD1 (5 bases). The CDR3 totals 13 residues. The V end was cut by 8 bases, the J end by 10 bases, with 15 bases between. Germline CDR1 is MNHEY and CDR2 is SVGAGI. The CDR3 is CASFRGEESPLHF. DNA of the CDR3: TGTGCCAGCTTTCGGGGCGAGGAATCACCCCTCCACTTT.